Below are 8 T cell receptor beta chains sequenced from a single sample in a study of regulatory T cells in long-lasting Graves disease. Construction of TCR beta libraries relied on iRepertoire HTBI primers and on Arm-PCR targeting CDR3 regions. TCRdb itself ran the multiplex PCR reads through MiXCR, one entry per CDR3 protein. The sample yields around 500,000 distinct CDR3 sequences, about 13% seen once. Time point specified: newly diagnosed GD, antithyroid drugs for less than 3 months. Extracted PBMC RNA gave rise to the TCR library. These data were also reused for a study on T cells in Graves' hyperthyroidism and ophthalmopathy.

Sequenced here: peripheral blood mononuclear cells (PBMCs), sampled at new diagnosis, from a patient treated with antithyroid drugs. These receptors were taken from a man aged 25-45 years with Graves disease.

This clonotype was seen at least ten times. The V gene is TRBV12-3 or TRBV12-4, the J gene TRBJ1-1; possibly TRBD1 for D (5 bases). Trimming stripped 7 bases from V and 10 bases from J, with 16 bases between. This CDR3 region has 12 residues. The DNA for the CDR3 is TGTGCCAGCAACCTAGGGGTGGGTATAGCTTTCTTT. Its protein is CASNLGVGIAFF.

The chain links TRBV9 to TRBJ1-1, with no clear D. The ends were cut back, 2 bases at V and 4 bases at J, with 15 bases in the middle. Germline CDR1 reads SGDLS; CDR2 reads YYNGEE. This CDR3 is built from 15 residues. The chain's CDR3 is CASSVGVAGSTEAFF. The CDR3 DNA is TGTGCCAGCAGCGTTGGTGTGGCCGGGAGCACTGAAGCTTTCTTT. Full variable domain (outside the CDR3, taken from reference TRBV9 and TRBJ1-1): DSGVTQTPKHLITATGQRVTLRCSPRSGDLSVYWYQQSLDQGLQFLIQYYNGEERAKGNILERFSAQQFPDLHSELNLSSLELGDSALYFCASSVGVAGSTEAFFGQGTRLTVV.

Ten or more counts support this clonotype. The gene calls are TRBV20-1 and TRBJ1-2, with a weak D call TRBD1 (6 bases). Germline V CDR1 and CDR2: DFQATT, SNEGSKA (reference sequence). V was shortened by 5 bases and J by 3 bases, with 16 bases between the two germline ends. The CDR3 is made up of 14 amino acids. Written as DNA, the CDR3 is TGCAGTGCTGAGACAGGCGTCTTCGACTATGGCTACACCTTC. Translating gives CSAETGVFDYGYTF.

This clonotype was detected many times. The rearrangement uses TRBV27 and TRBJ1-1, with D tentatively TRBD1 (5 bases). The germline CDR1 and CDR2 sequences are MNHEY and SMNVEV (reference sequence). Trimming removed 8 bases from V and 2 bases from J, with 15 bases in between. This CDR3 is built from 14 residues. CDR3 protein: CASALDRLNTEAFF. The CDR3 nucleotides read TGTGCCAGCGCCTTAGACAGATTAAACACTGAAGCTTTCTTT.

This clonotype occurred many times. This chain links TRBV2 with TRBJ2-3; perhaps D is TRBD1 or TRBD2 (5 bases each). Germline values: CDR1 SNHLY, CDR2 FYNNEI. The CDR3 length is 17 residues. Trimming left V 6 bases short and J 5 bases short, with 24 bases between. The CDR3 DNA is TGTGCCAGCAGCTCACTTGAGGGGTCCCTTCATGAAGATACGCAGTATTTT. It encodes CASSSLEGSLHEDTQYF.

The chain recombines TRBV19 with TRBJ1-4; D possibly corresponds to TRBD1 (6 bases). The CDR3 sequence is 15 residues long. Trimming removed 9 bases from V and 8 bases from J, with 22 bases in between. Germline-derived CDR1 and CDR2 are LNHDA and SQIVND (reference sequence). The CDR3 sequence: CASTVPQGSREKLFF. The CDR3 region has the DNA TGTGCCAGCACCGTGCCCCAGGGGAGCAGAGAAAAACTGTTTTTT.

The table lists this clonotype with many counts. The chain joins TRBV29-1 to TRBJ1-1; 8 bases map to TRBD1. This CDR3 spans 11 amino acids. V trimming: 7 bases; J trimming: 5 bases; junction bases outside the gene matches: 3. Germline lookup yields CDR1 SQVTM and CDR2 ANQGSEA. CDR3 nucleotides: TGCAGCGCAGGGGGCTGGACTGAAGCTTTCTTT. Its protein is CSAGGWTEAFF.

The genes are TRBV6-5 and TRBJ2-2, with TRBD1 matching 7 bases. Germline V gene data show CDR1 as MNHEY and CDR2 as SVGAGI. The CDR3 covers 15 residues. With V trimmed by 2 bases and J by 3 bases, 3 bases remained unmatched. This chain's CDR3 is CASSYPTGDTGELFF. In DNA, the CDR3 is TGTGCCAGCAGTTACCCCACAGGGGACACCGGGGAGCTGTTTTTT.